Sequencing of this TCR beta chain was carried out in a study of OX40 agonist ivuxolimab in advanced cancers. Peripheral blood came from all dose cohorts at three timepoints. The CDR3 extends over 13 amino acids. Deletions cut 0 bases from V and 7 bases from J, with 7 bases between. From germline, CDR1 is SGHTA and CDR2 FQGNSA. Notes on the study in general: The antigens recognized by the expanded peripheral T cells, that is their antigen specificity, were not determined.

TCRdb's table, derived via immunoSEQ multiplex PCR, lists solely in-frame clones and lacks some. The sample lists around 57,000 clones; roughly 89% were seen once. In regard to this clone: Its antigen remains unknown.

This sequence joins TRBV7-2 and TRBJ2-1; no firm D call. Sequenced here: CD4+ or CD8+ T cells sorted from blood, sampled in a trial of the OX40 agonist ivuxolimab. The sequence was obtained from an adult with an advanced solid tumor such as melanoma, head and neck, liver or kidney cancer. Here the CDR3 DNA reads TGTGCCAGCAGCTTAGCGATCAGAAATGAGCAGTTCTTC. This encodes CASSLAIRNEQFF. Looking up the rest from reference TRBV7-2 and TRBJ2-1 gives the full variable domain: GAGVSQSPSNKVTEKGKDVELRCDPISGHTALYWYRQSLGQGLEFLIYFQGNSAPDKSGLPSDRFSAERTGGSVSTLTIQRTQQEDSAVYLCASSLAIRNEQFFGPGTRLTVL.